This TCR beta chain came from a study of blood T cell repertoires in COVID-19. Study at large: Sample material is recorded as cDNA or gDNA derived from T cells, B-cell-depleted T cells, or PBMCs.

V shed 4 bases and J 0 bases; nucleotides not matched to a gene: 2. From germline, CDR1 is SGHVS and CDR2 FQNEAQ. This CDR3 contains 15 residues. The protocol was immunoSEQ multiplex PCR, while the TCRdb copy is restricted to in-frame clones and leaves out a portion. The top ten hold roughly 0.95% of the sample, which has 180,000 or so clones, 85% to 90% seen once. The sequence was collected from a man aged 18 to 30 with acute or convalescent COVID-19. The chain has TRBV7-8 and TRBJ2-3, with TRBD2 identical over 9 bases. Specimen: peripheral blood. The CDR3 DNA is TGTGCCAGCAGCTGGACTAGCGAAAGCACAGATACGCAGTATTTT. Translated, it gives CASSWTSESTDTQYF.